The present entry profiles one T cell receptor beta chain with its context. Its antigen remains unidentified. This entry belongs to a study of T cell responses to AZD1222 COVID-19 vaccine. General study findings and limits: In a largely white British group with more females than males, clonal diversity was possibly underestimated. Nearly half of spike-specific TCRs reportedly target unmutated variant regions.

Only in-frame clones appear in the TCRdb table, and some are missing; sequencing was by immunoSEQ multiplex PCR. The data show 150,000 to 200,000 clones, 88% seen once. Germline CDR1 and CDR2: SQVTM and ANQGSEA. Trimming stripped 8 bases from V and 3 bases from J, with 11 bases between. The CDR3 length is 11 residues. V gene TRBV29-1 combines with J gene TRBJ2-7; possibly TRBD2 for D (5 bases). The origin of this receptor is an adult in good health. The sample was peripheral blood, taken on day 0 of AZD1222 vaccination. Written as DNA, the CDR3 is TGCAGCACCTGGACTGACTACGAGCAGTACTTC. As protein: CSTWTDYEQYF.